Presented here are 27 T cell receptor beta chains from one specimen sequenced in a study of sequential checkpoint blockade in melanoma. The method was immunoSEQ multiplex PCR; TCRdb's version includes in-frame clones alone and lacks a portion of them. The data contain 20,000 to 25,000 clones, 70% to 90% of them singletons. This sample's treatment: randomized to nivolumab then ipilimumab (arm A) or the reverse (arm B). Sample: CD8+ T cells sorted from blood (inferred from file names), taken from a patient given nivolumab and ipilimumab in sequence. The origin of the receptors is a human donor with melanoma.

CDR3 nucleotide sequence: TGCGCCAGCAGCCAAGATCTAGACCCCTACAATGAGCAGTTCTTC. Encoded protein: CASSQDLDPYNEQFF. The V call is TRBV4-1, the J call TRBJ2-1; no clear D. Germline assignment: CDR1 MGHRA and CDR2 YSYEKL. Trimming removed 0 bases from V and 2 bases from J, with 8 bases in between. This CDR3 is 15 amino acids long.

The chain links TRBV27 to TRBJ2-1; TRBD1 is a possible D gene (5 bases). This CDR3 contains 17 residues. V was clipped by 2 bases and J by 2 bases, with 16 bases between them. The V gene's germline CDR1 is MNHEY and CDR2 SMNVEV (reference sequence). The CDR3 is CASSLLDSPLTYNEQFF. DNA for the CDR3: TGTGCCAGCAGTTTACTAGACAGTCCGCTCACCTACAATGAGCAGTTCTTC.

This chain links TRBV10-2 with TRBJ2-3; 7 nucleotides line up with TRBD1. The CDR3 covers 15 residues. With 8 bases clipped from V and 2 bases from J, the junction kept 10 bases outside the gene matches. Germline CDR1 reads WSHSY; CDR2 reads SAAADI. The CDR3 protein is CASDETGYSTDTQYF. The DNA for the CDR3 is TGCGCCAGCGATGAGACAGGGTATTCCACAGATACGCAGTATTTT.

CDR3 nucleotides: TGTGCCAGCAGTTACGGAGGACAGGGGTACGAGCAGTACTTC. Amino acid sequence: CASSYGGQGYEQYF. This chain uses TRBV6-5 with TRBJ2-7; 9 positions match TRBD1. The V and J ends lost 2 bases and 4 bases, in that order; junction bases with no gene match: 3. The CDR3 sequence is 14 residues long. Germline assignment: CDR1 MNHEY and CDR2 SVGAGI.

V and J are TRBV6-1 and TRBJ2-7; 10 positions agree with TRBD1. The CDR3 is made up of 13 amino acids. Germline V gives CDR1 MNHNS, CDR2 SASEGT. V trimming: 6 bases; J trimming: 5 bases; junction bases outside the gene matches: 4. CDR3 sequence (DNA): TGTGCCAGCAGGCCGGGACAGGGGAACGAGCAGTACTTC. The encoded protein is CASRPGQGNEQYF.

Only a few counts were recorded for this clone. The rearrangement uses TRBV11-2 and TRBJ1-1; D is uncertain. CDR1 and CDR2 from the germline V gene are SGHAT and FQNNGV. Trimming removed 0 bases from V and 1 base from J, with 9 bases in between. This CDR3 spans 15 amino acids. As DNA, the CDR3 is TGTGCCAGCAGCTTAGATCACGCGTGGAACACTGAAGCTTTCTTT. Protein: CASSLDHAWNTEAFF.

The V call is TRBV27, the J call TRBJ2-1, with 11 bases lining up with TRBD2. From germline, CDR1 is MNHEY and CDR2 SMNVEV (reference sequence). V was pared by 8 bases and J by 8 bases, with 11 bases of the junction left unmatched. The CDR3 is 15 residues long. The CDR3 loop reads CASALLAGVQDEQFF. DNA for the CDR3: TGTGCCAGCGCCTTACTAGCGGGAGTACAAGATGAGCAGTTCTTC.

This chain joins TRBV27 and TRBJ1-4, with 10 nucleotides matching TRBD1. Germline assignment: CDR1 MNHEY and CDR2 SMNVEV (reference sequence). This CDR3 is built from 14 residues. Trimming removed 0 bases from V and 8 bases from J; junction bases left unmatched: 0. CDR3 in amino acids: CASSLSGQGEKLFF. CDR3 in DNA: TGTGCCAGCAGTTTATCGGGACAGGGGGAAAAACTGTTTTTT.

By sample fraction, this clone is large. The rearrangement uses TRBV5-5 and TRBJ2-2, with a tentative D call TRBD1 (5 bases). Per the germline V gene, CDR1 is SGHKS and CDR2 is YYEKEE (reference sequence). This CDR3 is built from 16 residues. Trimming shortened V by 3 bases and J by 1 base, and 13 bases separated the two germline ends. The CDR3 loop reads CASSYHTGLNTGELFF. The CDR3 DNA reads as TGTGCCAGCAGCTATCATACAGGTTTGAACACCGGGGAGCTGTTTTTT.

The chain recombines TRBV7-9 with TRBJ2-3; 9 bases line up with TRBD1. The CDR3 extends over 17 amino acids. J was trimmed by 3 bases and V by 2 bases; bases with no gene match: 9. Germline lookup yields CDR1 SEHNR and CDR2 FQNEAQ (reference sequence). CDR3 loop: CASSLTPTGGRTDTQYF. For the CDR3, the DNA is TGTGCCAGCAGCTTAACCCCGACAGGGGGTAGGACAGATACGCAGTATTTT. Filled out from reference TRBV7-9 and TRBJ2-3, the complete variable domain reads DTGVSQNPRHKITKRGQNVTFRCDPISEHNRLYWYRQTLGQGPEFLTYFQNEAQLEKSRLLSDRFSAERPKGSFSTLEIQRTEQGDSAMYLCASSLTPTGGRTDTQYFGPGTRLTVL.

The chain carries TRBV19 and TRBJ2-7; 9 positions match TRBD1. V was clipped by 5 bases and J by 0 bases; unmatched bases: 14. The CDR3 length is 18 residues. Germline CDR1 reads LNHDA; CDR2 reads SQIVND (reference sequence). CDR3 in amino acids: CASSADYQDRGSSYEQYF. Here the CDR3 DNA reads TGTGCCAGTAGTGCCGATTACCAGGACAGGGGAAGCTCCTACGAGCAGTACTTC.

The V call is TRBV19, the J call TRBJ1-1, with unresolved D. There are 15 residues in the CDR3. V lost 3 bases and J lost 6, with 17 bases in between. Germline CDR1 and CDR2: LNHDA and SQIVND (reference sequence). This CDR3 reads CASSIGGVHRAEAFF. The CDR3 coding sequence is TGTGCCAGTAGTATTGGCGGGGTTCATCGGGCTGAAGCTTTCTTT.

The chain has TRBV6-4 and TRBJ2-3; 10 bases are a match to TRBD2. CDR1 is MRHNA, CDR2 SNTAGT, per germline. Unmatched junction bases numbered 3, after V lost 0 bases and J lost 6 bases. This CDR3 is built from 15 residues. The CDR3 here is CASSDSISGGDTQYF. The CDR3 DNA follows: TGTGCCAGCAGTGACTCAATTAGCGGGGGGGATACGCAGTATTTT.

This chain connects TRBV4-1 to TRBJ2-5; tentative D call: TRBD2 (6 bases). Germline CDR1 and CDR2: MGHRA and YSYEKL. The CDR3 is made up of 14 amino acids. With 5 bases removed from V and 3 bases from J, the gap between germline ends came to 13 bases. CDR3 in amino acids: CASSVAWGEETQYF. Written as DNA, the CDR3 is TGCGCCAGCAGCGTCGCTTGGGGGGAAGAGACCCAGTACTTC.

This clone has only one observation. The chain carries TRBV7-3 and TRBJ2-5; the match to TRBD2 covers 9 bases. V was pared by 1 base and J by 1 base, with 1 base of the junction left unmatched. Germline V gives CDR1 SGHTA, CDR2 FQGTGA. The CDR3 length is 15 residues. Here the CDR3 DNA reads TGTGCCAGCAGCTTAAGCGGGAGGGCCCAAGAGACCCAGTACTTC. It yields the protein CASSLSGRAQETQYF.

This sequence joins TRBV5-1 and TRBJ2-1; 7 bases map to TRBD2. V lost 6 bases, J lost 2 bases, and 11 bases stayed unmatched. The germline CDR1 and CDR2 sequences are SGHRS and YFSETQ. The CDR3 runs 16 residues. This chain's CDR3 is CASNEWGGEAYNEQFF. In DNA, the CDR3 is TGCGCCAGCAACGAGTGGGGGGGAGAAGCCTACAATGAGCAGTTCTTC.

The J gene is TRBJ2-7, the V gene TRBV5-1, with 7 nucleotides matching TRBD2. This CDR3 has 16 amino acids. The germline V gene encodes CDR1 SGHRS and CDR2 YFSETQ. V dropped 1 base and J dropped 2; count of bases not matched to a gene: 9. The DNA of the CDR3 is TGCGCCAGCAGCTTGAGTCGGCCTAGCGGAACCTACGAGCAGTACTTC. Encoded protein: CASSLSRPSGTYEQYF.

The rearrangement uses TRBV11-2 and TRBJ1-1; TRBD1 is a possible D gene (6 bases). The V and J ends lost 3 bases and 3 bases respectively, with 14 bases between them. The germline gives CDR1 SGHAT, CDR2 FQNNGV. The CDR3 covers 15 residues. Here the CDR3 reads CASSLARQAHTEAFF. The CDR3 nucleotides are TGTGCCAGCAGCTTGGCACGACAGGCGCACACTGAAGCTTTCTTT.

The rearrangement uses TRBV6-5 and TRBJ1-2; 7 bases are a match to TRBD1. With V trimmed by 6 bases and J by 5 bases, 12 bases remained unmatched. From germline, CDR1 is MNHEY and CDR2 SVGAGI. The CDR3 runs to 15 residues. The CDR3 loop reads CASSPAAGGWYGYTF. CDR3 nucleotides: TGTGCCAGCAGCCCCGCGGCAGGGGGGTGGTATGGCTACACCTTC.

The chain uses TRBV6-5 and TRBJ2-5, with TRBD1 matching 10 bases. Germline assignment: CDR1 MNHEY and CDR2 SVGAGI. V gave up 7 bases and J gave up 6 bases; unmatched junction bases: 5. The CDR3 is 13 residues long. The CDR3 nucleotides read TGTGCCAGCATCGCGGGACAGGGGAAGACCCAGTACTTC. Encoded protein: CASIAGQGKTQYF.

The rearrangement links TRBV28 to TRBJ1-1, with 7 bases fitting TRBD1. CDR1 and CDR2 (germline): MDHEN, SYDVKM. V lost 5 bases to trimming and J lost 12 bases; unmatched junction nucleotides: 6. This CDR3 contains 11 residues. In nucleotides, the CDR3 is TGTGCCAGCAGTCAATGGGACAGACCTTTCTTT. Its protein is CASSQWDRPFF.

The chain recombines TRBV4-1 with TRBJ1-4, with 10 bases identical to TRBD1. Germline CDR1 and CDR2: MGHRA and YSYEKL. V dropped 4 bases and J dropped 7; count of bases not matched to a gene: 15. This CDR3 has 18 residues. The CDR3 coding sequence is TGCGCCAGCAGCCCCGGGACAGGGGTGTTAGGGGGCAGTGAAAAACTGTTTTTT. It yields the protein CASSPGTGVLGGSEKLFF.

The V call is TRBV7-9, the J call TRBJ2-7; 7 positions match TRBD2. The J segment lost 6 bases and the V segment lost 2 bases, leaving 7 bases of the junction unmatched. This CDR3 spans 14 amino acids. Germline V gives CDR1 SEHNR, CDR2 FQNEAQ (reference sequence). The CDR3 here is CASSLSRGLAEQYF. In DNA, the CDR3 is TGTGCCAGCAGCTTATCGCGGGGGTTAGCCGAGCAGTACTTC.

The chain uses TRBV6-5 and TRBJ2-1, with 9 positions matching TRBD1. Trimming at V came to 2 bases and at J to 8 bases, leaving 4 bases not matched to a gene. CDR1 MNHEY and CDR2 SVGAGI come from the germline V gene. The CDR3 runs to 14 residues. The CDR3 nucleotides are TGTGCCAGCAGTTACGGGACAGGGATGGATGAGCAGTTCTTC. Translated: CASSYGTGMDEQFF.

This rearrangement joins TRBV28 to TRBJ1-2; D is perhaps TRBD1 (5 bases). The germline V gene has CDR1 MDHEN and CDR2 SYDVKM. Trimming took off 3 bases at V and 0 bases at J, with 8 bases between the two ends. This CDR3 has 14 residues. The CDR3 nucleotides are TGTGCCAGCAGTTTCCGGGGGTCTAACTATGGCTACACCTTC. Translation gives CASSFRGSNYGYTF.

The rearrangement uses TRBV19 and TRBJ1-1, with D maybe TRBD1 (5 bases). V lost 4 bases and J 1 base, leaving 13 bases between the germline ends. This CDR3 comprises 15 residues. Germline CDR1 reads LNHDA; CDR2 reads SQIVND (reference sequence). The CDR3 reads CASSSPAGGNTEAFF. CDR3 in DNA: TGTGCCAGTAGTAGCCCGGCGGGGGGGAACACTGAAGCTTTCTTT.

The chain carries TRBV9 and TRBJ1-5; a weak D match, TRBD1 (5 bases). The CDR3 is 16 amino acids. V shed 8 bases and J shed 5 bases, with 23 bases lying between them. Germline values: CDR1 SGDLS, CDR2 YYNGEE. As DNA, the CDR3 is TGTGCCAGTCTCCCTTCCCGGGATGGGGGGTATCAGCCCCAGCATTTT. Encoded protein: CASLPSRDGGYQPQHF.